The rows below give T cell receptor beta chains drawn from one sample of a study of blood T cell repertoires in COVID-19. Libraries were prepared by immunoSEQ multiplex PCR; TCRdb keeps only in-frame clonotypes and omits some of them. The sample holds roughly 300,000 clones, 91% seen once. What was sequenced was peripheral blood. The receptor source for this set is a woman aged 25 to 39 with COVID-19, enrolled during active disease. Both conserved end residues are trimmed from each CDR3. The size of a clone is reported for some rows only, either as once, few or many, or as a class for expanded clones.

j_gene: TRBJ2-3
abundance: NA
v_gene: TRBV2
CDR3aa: ASSGLGGRSTDTQY

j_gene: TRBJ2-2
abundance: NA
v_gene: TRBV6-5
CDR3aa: ASSYTQSNTGELF

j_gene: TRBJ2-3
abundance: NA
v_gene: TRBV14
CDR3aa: ASRPSGSTSTDTQY

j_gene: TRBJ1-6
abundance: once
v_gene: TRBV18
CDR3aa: ASSPATGGFNSPLH

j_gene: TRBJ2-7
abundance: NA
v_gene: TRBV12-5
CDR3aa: ASGKPDRTGSEQY

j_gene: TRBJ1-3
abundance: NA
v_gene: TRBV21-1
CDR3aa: AGRWRGSGNTIY

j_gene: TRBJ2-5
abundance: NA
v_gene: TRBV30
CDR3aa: AWSVAPETQY

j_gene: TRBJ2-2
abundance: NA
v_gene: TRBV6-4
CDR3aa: ASSDSNGQGRTGELF

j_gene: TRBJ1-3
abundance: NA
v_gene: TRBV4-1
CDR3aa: ASSQTGQGNTIY

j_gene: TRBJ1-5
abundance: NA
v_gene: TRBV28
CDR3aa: ASISQGAGNQPQH